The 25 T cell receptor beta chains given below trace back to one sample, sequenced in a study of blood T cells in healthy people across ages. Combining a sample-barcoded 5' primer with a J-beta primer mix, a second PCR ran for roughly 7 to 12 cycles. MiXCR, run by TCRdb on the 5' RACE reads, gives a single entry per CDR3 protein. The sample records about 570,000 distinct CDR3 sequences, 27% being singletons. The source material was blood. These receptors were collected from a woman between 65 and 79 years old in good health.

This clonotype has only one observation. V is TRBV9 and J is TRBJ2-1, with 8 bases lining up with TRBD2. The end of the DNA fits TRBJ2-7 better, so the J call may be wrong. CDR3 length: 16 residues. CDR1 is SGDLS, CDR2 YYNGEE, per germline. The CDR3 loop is CASSVVGGAGAYEQYF. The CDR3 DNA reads TGTGCCAGCAGCGTGGTCGGGGGGGCAGGCGCCTACGAGCAGTACTTC.

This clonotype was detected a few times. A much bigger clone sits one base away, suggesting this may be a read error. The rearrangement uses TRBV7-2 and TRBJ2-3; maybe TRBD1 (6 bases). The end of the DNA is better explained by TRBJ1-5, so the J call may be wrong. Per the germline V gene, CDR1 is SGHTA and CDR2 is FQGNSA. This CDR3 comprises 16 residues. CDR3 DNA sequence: TGTGCCAGCAGCTCCTGGACTAGCGGGGGGGCGGATACGCAGCATTTT. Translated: CASSSWTSGGADTQHF.

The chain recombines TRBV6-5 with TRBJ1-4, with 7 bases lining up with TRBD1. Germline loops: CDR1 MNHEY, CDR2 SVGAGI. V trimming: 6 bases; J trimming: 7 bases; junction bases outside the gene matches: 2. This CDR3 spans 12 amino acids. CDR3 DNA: TGTGCCAGCAGGGGGACAGCTGAAAAACTGTTTTTT. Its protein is CASRGTAEKLFF.

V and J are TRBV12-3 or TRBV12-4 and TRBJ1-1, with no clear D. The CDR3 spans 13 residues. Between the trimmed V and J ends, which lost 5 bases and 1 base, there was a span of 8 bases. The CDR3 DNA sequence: TGTGCCAGCAGTGATGAGAGGAACACTGAAGCTTTCTTT. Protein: CASSDERNTEAFF.

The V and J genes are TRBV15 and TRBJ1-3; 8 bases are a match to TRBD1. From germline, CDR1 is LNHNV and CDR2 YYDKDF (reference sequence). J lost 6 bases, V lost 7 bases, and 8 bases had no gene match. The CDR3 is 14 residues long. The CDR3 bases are TGTGCCACCAACCCGGACAGGGCCCTAAACACCATATATTTT. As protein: CATNPDRALNTIYF.

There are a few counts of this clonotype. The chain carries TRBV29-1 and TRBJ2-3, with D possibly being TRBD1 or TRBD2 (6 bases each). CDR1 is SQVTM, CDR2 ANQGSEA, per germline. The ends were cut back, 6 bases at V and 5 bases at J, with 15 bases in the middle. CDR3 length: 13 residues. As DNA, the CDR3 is TGCAGCGTGGAGGGGGGTGGGGGAGATACGCAGTATTTT. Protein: CSVEGGGGDTQYF.

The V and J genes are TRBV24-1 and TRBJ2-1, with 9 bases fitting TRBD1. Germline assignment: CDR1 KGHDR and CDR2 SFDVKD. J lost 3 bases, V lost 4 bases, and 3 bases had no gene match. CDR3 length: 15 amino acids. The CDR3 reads CATSEGQGYYNEQFF. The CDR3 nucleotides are TGTGCCACCAGTGAAGGACAGGGGTACTACAATGAGCAGTTCTTC.

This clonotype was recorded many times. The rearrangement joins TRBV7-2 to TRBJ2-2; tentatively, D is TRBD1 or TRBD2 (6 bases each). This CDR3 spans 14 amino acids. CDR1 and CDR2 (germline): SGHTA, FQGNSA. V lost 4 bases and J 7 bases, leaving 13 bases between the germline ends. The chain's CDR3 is CASSWGAQNGELFF. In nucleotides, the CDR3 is TGTGCCAGCAGCTGGGGGGCCCAAAACGGGGAGCTGTTTTTT.

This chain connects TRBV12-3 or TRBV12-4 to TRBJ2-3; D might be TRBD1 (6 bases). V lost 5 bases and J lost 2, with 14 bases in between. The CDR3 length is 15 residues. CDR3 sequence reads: CASSPGQTHTDTQYF. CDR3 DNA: TGTGCCAGCAGTCCCGGACAGACCCACACAGATACGCAGTATTTT.

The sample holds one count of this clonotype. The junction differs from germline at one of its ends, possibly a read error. CDR3 loop: CASSLFGGTTYEEYF. Here the CDR3 DNA reads TGTGCCAGCAGCCTTTTCGGAGGGACAACCTACGAGGAGTACTTC. The rearrangement links TRBV12-3 or TRBV12-4 to TRBJ2-7; tentatively, D is TRBD1 or TRBD2 (6 bases each). The CDR3 covers 15 residues.

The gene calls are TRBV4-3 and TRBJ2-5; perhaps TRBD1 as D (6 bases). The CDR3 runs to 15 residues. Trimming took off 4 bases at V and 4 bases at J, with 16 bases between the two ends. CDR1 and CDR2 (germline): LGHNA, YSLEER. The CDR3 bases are TGCGCCAGCAGCCTATGGGACCAAGGGGGAGAGACCCAGTACTTC. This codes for CASSLWDQGGETQYF.

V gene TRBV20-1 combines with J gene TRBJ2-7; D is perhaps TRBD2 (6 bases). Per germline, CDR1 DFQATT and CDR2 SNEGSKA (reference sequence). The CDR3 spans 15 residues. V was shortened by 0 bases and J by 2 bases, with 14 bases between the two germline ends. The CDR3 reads CSAREARGRTYEQYF. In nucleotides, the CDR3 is TGCAGTGCTAGAGAGGCGCGGGGCCGTACCTACGAGCAGTACTTC.

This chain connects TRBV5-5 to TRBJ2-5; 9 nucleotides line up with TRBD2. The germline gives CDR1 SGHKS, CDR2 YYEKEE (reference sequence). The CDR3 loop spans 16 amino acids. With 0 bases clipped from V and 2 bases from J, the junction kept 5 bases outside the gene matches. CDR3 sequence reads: CASSLALAGRQETQYF. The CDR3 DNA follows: TGTGCCAGCAGCTTGGCCCTAGCGGGGAGGCAAGAGACCCAGTACTTC. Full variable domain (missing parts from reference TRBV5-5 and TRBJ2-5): DAGVTQSPTHLIKTRGQQVTLRCSPISGHKSVSWYQQVLGQGPQFIFQYYEKEERGRGNFPDRFSARQFPNYSSELNVNALLLGDSALYLCASSLALAGRQETQYFGPGTRLLVL.

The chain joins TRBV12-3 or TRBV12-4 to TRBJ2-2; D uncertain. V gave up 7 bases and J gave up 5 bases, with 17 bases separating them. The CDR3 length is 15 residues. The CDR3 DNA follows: TGTGCCAGCACCTTTACGACCACTCAAACCGGGGAGCTGTTTTTT. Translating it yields CASTFTTTQTGELFF.

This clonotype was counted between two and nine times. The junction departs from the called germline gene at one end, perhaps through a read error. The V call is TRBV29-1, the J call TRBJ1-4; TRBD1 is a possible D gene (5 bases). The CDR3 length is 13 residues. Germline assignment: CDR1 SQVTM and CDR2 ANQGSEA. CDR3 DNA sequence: TGCAGCGTTCTGGGGGAGATGGATGAACAACTGTTTTTT. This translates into CSVLGEMDEQLFF. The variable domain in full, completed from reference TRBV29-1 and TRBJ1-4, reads SAVISQKPSRDICQRGTSLTIQCQVDSQVTMMFWYRQQPGQSLTLIATANQGSEATYESGFVIDKFPISRPNLTFSTLTVSNMSPEDSSIYLCSVLGEMDEQLFFGSGTQLSVL.

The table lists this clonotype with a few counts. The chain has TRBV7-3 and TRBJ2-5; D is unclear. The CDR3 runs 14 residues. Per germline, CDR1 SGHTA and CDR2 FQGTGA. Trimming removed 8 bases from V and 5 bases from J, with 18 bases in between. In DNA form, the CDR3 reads TGTGCCAGCGGCCCCGGTCACGCGGCGGAGACCCAGTACTTC. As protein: CASGPGHAAETQYF.

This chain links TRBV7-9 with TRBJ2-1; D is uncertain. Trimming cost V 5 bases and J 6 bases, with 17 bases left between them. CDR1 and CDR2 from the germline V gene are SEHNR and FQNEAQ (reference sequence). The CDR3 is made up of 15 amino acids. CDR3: CASSPVPPLPNEQFF. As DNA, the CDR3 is TGTGCCAGCAGCCCGGTCCCTCCCCTCCCCAATGAGCAGTTCTTC. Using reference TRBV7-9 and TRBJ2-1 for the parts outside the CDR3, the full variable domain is DTGVSQNPRHKITKRGQNVTFRCDPISEHNRLYWYRQTLGQGPEFLTYFQNEAQLEKSRLLSDRFSAERPKGSFSTLEIQRTEQGDSAMYLCASSPVPPLPNEQFFGPGTRLTVL.

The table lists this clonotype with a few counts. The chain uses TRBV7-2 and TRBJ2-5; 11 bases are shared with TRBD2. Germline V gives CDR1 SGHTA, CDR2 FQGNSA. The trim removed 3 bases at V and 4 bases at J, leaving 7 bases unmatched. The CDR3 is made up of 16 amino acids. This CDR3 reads CASSFRLAGIGETQYF. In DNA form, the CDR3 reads TGTGCCAGCAGCTTCCGACTAGCGGGGATAGGAGAGACCCAGTACTTC.

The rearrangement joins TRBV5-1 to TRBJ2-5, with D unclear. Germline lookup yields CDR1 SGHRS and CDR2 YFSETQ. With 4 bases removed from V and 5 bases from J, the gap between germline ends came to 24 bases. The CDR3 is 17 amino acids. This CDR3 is CASSPTVDRHLPETQYF. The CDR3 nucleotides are TGCGCCAGCAGCCCCACGGTTGACCGCCATTTGCCGGAGACCCAGTACTTC.

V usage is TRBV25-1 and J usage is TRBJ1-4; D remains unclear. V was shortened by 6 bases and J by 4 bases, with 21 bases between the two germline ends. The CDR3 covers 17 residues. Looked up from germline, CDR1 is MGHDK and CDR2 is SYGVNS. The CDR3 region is CASSQETFSTFNEKLFF. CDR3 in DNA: TGTGCCAGCAGCCAAGAGACTTTCTCCACCTTTAATGAAAAACTGTTTTTT.

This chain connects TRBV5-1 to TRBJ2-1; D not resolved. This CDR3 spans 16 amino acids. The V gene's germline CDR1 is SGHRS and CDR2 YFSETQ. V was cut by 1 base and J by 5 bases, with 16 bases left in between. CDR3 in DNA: TGCGCCAGCAGCTTGAACCCGGACCGGTTTAACAATGAGCAGTTCTTC. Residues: CASSLNPDRFNNEQFF. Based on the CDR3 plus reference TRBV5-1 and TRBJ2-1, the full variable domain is KAGVTQTPRYLIKTRGQQVTLSCSPISGHRSVSWYQQTPGQGLQFLFEYFSETQRNKGNFPGRFSGRQFSNSRSEMNVSTLELGDSALYLCASSLNPDRFNNEQFFGPGTRLTVL.

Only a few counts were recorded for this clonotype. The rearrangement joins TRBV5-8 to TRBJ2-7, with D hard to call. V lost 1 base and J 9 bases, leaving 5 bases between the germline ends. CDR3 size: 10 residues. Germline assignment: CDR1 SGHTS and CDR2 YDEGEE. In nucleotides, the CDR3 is TGTGCCAGCAGCTTGCGAGGGCAGTACTTC. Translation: CASSLRGQYF.

The CDR3, as DNA: TGTGCCACCAGCAGAGATTTTAGTCTCGGCCAAGAGCAGTACTTC. Translating it yields CATSRDFSLGQEQYF. The chain employs TRBV15 and TRBJ2-5; D gene uncertain. The CDR3 covers 15 residues. V was clipped by 0 bases and J by 11 bases, with 19 bases between them. The germline CDR1 and CDR2 sequences are LNHNV and YYDKDF (reference sequence).

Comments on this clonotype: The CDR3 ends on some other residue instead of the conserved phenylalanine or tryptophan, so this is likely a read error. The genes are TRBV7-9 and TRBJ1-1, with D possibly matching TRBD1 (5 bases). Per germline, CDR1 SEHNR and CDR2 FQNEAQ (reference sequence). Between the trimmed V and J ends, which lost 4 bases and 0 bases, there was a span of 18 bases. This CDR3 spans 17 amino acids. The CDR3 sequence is CASSSRGTRGMNTEAFS. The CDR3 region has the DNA TGTGCCAGCAGCTCTAGGGGCACGAGGGGAATGAACACTGAAGCTTTCTCT.

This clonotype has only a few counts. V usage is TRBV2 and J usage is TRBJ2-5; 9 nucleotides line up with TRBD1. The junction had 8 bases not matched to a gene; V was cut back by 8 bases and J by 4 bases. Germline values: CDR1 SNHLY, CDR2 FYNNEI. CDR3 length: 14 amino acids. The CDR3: CASGQDRGGETQYF. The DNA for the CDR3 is TGTGCCAGCGGCCAGGACAGGGGTGGAGAGACCCAGTACTTC.